What follows is one T cell receptor beta chain and its context. Its antigen is as yet unknown. This CDR3 region has 15 residues. Germline assignment: CDR1 SGHNT and CDR2 YENEEA. V was shortened by 5 bases and J by 0 bases, with 11 bases between the two germline ends. This sample stems from a study of immune evolution from preneoplasia to lung adenocarcinoma. Study-wide findings and caveats: Top clone frequencies peaked in normal lung, apparently declining through invasive adenocarcinoma.

Method: immunoSEQ multiplex PCR; TCRdb's copy keeps in-frame clones and lacks some. The sample holds more than 13,000 clones; roughly 78% are singletons and the top ten take over 4.5%. This TCR derives from a person aged 70 to 79 with lung adenocarcinoma. The sequenced material came from FFPE minimally invasive lung adenocarcinoma tissue. The chain carries TRBV11-3 and TRBJ1-3; tentative D call: TRBD1 (5 bases). This chain's CDR3 is CASSRDGSSGNTIYF. The CDR3 DNA reads as TGTGCCAGCAGCCGGGACGGGAGCTCTGGAAACACCATATATTTT.